Presented here are 10 T cell receptor beta chains from one specimen sequenced in a study of blood T cell repertoires in COVID-19 (dated by TCRdb to about 2020). The library came from the immunoSEQ multiplex PCR assay. TCRdb took over this immuneACCESS table, retaining in-frame rearrangements with V and J assigned. Such tables are incomplete; in checked studies, under half of the missing clones stem from an unresolved V gene, and the remainder is unexplained. Counted in this sample were nearly 350,000 clones; 75% to 90% of them appeared once. The ten largest clonotypes hold under 6.5% of the sample. The sequenced material came from peripheral blood. These receptors all stem from a woman in her 50s with COVID-19, enrolled during active disease.

V gene TRBV6-2 or TRBV6-3 combines with J gene TRBJ1-4; D perhaps matches TRBD1 (5 bases). Per the germline V gene, CDR1 is MNHEY and CDR2 is SVGEGT. The length of the CDR3 is 15 residues. The V end lost 6 bases, the J end lost 3 bases, and 14 bases lay between the germline ends. DNA of the CDR3: TGTGCCAGCAGCTTCCTAGGGGTGGCTAATGAAAAACTGTTTTTT. It codes for CASSFLGVANEKLFF.

Details on this clone: Compared with germline, one end of the junction differs, possibly owing to a read error. The CDR3 loop is CASSQVSWSGISF. As DNA, the CDR3 is TGTGCCAGCAGCCAAGTTTCCTGGAGCGGGATTAGCTTC. The rearrangement links TRBV3-1 (or the pseudogene TRBV3-2) to TRBJ2-7; 7 positions match TRBD2. This CDR3 has 13 amino acids. Germline CDR1 reads LGHDT; CDR2 reads YNNKEL (reference sequence).

The chain uses TRBV6-6 and TRBJ2-7; 8 bases align to TRBD1. CDR1 MNHNY and CDR2 SVGAGI come from the germline V gene (reference sequence). The CDR3 runs 15 residues. The trim removed 8 bases at V and 5 bases at J, leaving 14 bases unmatched. The CDR3 DNA reads as TGTGCCAGCGTCCTAGGGGGCGGACAGGGCAACGAGCAGTACTTC. As protein: CASVLGGGQGNEQYF.

The chain employs TRBV19 and TRBJ1-2; D is uncertain. The CDR3 runs to 13 residues. Germline CDR1 is LNHDA and CDR2 is SQIVND (reference sequence). V was trimmed by 1 base and J by 5 bases, leaving 8 bases between them. CDR3 sequence reads: CASSIARGYGYTF. The CDR3 DNA reads as TGTGCCAGTAGTATAGCGAGAGGGTATGGCTACACCTTC. The whole variable domain, filled in from reference TRBV19 and TRBJ1-2, reads DGGITQSPKYLFRKEGQNVTLSCEQNLNHDAMYWYRQDPGQGLRLIYYSQIVNDFQKGDIAEGYSVSREKKESFPLTVTSAQKNPTAFYLCASSIARGYGYTFGSGTRLTVV.

V usage is TRBV6-2 or TRBV6-3 and J usage is TRBJ2-7; 11 nucleotides align to TRBD2. The trim removed 0 bases at V and 5 bases at J, leaving 6 bases unmatched. This CDR3 is built from 16 residues. Per germline, CDR1 MNHEY and CDR2 SVGEGT. CDR3 coding DNA: TGTGCCAGCAGTTACTCCCCGACTAGCGGGACGGACGAGCAGTACTTC. Translation: CASSYSPTSGTDEQYF.

This clone was detected only a few times. V usage is TRBV7-9 and J usage is TRBJ1-3; TRBD1 matches at 7 bases. Germline assignment: CDR1 SEHNR and CDR2 FQNEAQ (reference sequence). This CDR3 has 16 amino acids. With 5 bases clipped from V and 3 bases from J, the junction kept 10 bases outside the gene matches. Here the CDR3 DNA reads TGTGCCAGCAGCCCCCGGCCGGGGACAGATGGAAACACCATATATTTT. Its translation is CASSPRPGTDGNTIYF.

CDR3 protein: CASSPRSESSYEQYF. CDR3 in DNA: TGTGCCAGCAGCCCAAGGTCGGAGAGCTCCTACGAGCAGTACTTC. The J gene is TRBJ2-7, the V gene TRBV9; unclear D gene. The CDR3 has 15 residues. V shed 4 bases and J shed 0 bases, with 14 bases lying between them. Per the germline V gene, CDR1 is SGDLS and CDR2 is YYNGEE.

The chain combines TRBV15 with TRBJ1-1; D remains unclear. The germline V gene has CDR1 LNHNV and CDR2 YYDKDF (reference sequence). The V end was cut by 0 bases, the J end by 4 bases, with 9 bases between. There are 14 residues in the CDR3. For the CDR3, the DNA is TGTGCCACCAGCAGAGATGGGGAGGGCACTGAAGCTTTCTTT. This sequence encodes CATSRDGEGTEAFF.

A remark on this clone: The same CDR3 arises from other DNA sequences in this sample as well. The chain links TRBV27 to TRBJ1-6; 7 nucleotides match TRBD1. The CDR3 extends over 14 amino acids. V lost 6 bases, J lost 9 bases, and 8 bases stayed unmatched. CDR1 and CDR2 (germline): MNHEY, SMNVEV (reference sequence). The CDR3 DNA follows: TGTGCCAGCAGCTTAGACAGGGTCGGTTCACCCCTCCACTTT. The encoded protein is CASSLDRVGSPLHF.

This chain joins TRBV7-2 and TRBJ2-1; D gene uncertain. The V end lost 5 bases, the J end lost 0 bases, and 14 bases lay between the germline ends. This CDR3 has 16 residues. In germline, CDR1 is SGHTA, CDR2 FQGNSA. The CDR3 loop is CASSASSAVSYNEQFF. In DNA form, the CDR3 reads TGTGCCAGCAGCGCCTCTAGTGCCGTCTCCTACAATGAGCAGTTCTTC. The variable domain in full, with the rest retrieved from reference TRBV7-2 and TRBJ2-1, is GAGVSQSPSNKVTEKGKDVELRCDPISGHTALYWYRQSLGQGLEFLIYFQGNSAPDKSGLPSDRFSAERTGGSVSTLTIQRTQQEDSAVYLCASSASSAVSYNEQFFGPGTRLTVL.